A single sample gave rise to the 31 T cell receptor beta chains below, sequenced in a study of control samples from healthy donors and cancer patients. Method: immunoSEQ multiplex PCR; TCRdb's copy keeps in-frame clones and lacks some. The sample lists more than 85,000 clones, 70% to 85% occurring once. The sequencing sample was made of PBMCs. The receptors originated from a man between 65 and 85 years old with lung cancer.

This chain links TRBV18 with TRBJ1-6; 9 nucleotides line up with TRBD1. The germline V gene encodes CDR1 KGHSH and CDR2 LQKENI. After removal of 4 bases from V and 10 bases from J, the junction contained 5 bases not matched to a gene. The CDR3 has 14 residues. The CDR3, as DNA: TGTGCCAGCTCACGGGACAGGGAGCGCTCACCCCTCCACTTT. As protein: CASSRDRERSPLHF.

This clone was seen just once. The chain recombines TRBV18 with TRBJ2-1; 7 nucleotides align to TRBD2. CDR3 size: 16 residues. In germline, CDR1 is KGHSH, CDR2 LQKENI. V shed 5 bases and J 2 bases; nucleotides not matched to a gene: 9. The chain's CDR3 is CASSSPGTTPYNEQFF. CDR3 nucleotides: TGTGCCAGCTCATCTCCAGGGACTACACCCTACAATGAGCAGTTCTTC.

The rearrangement joins TRBV11-2 to TRBJ2-5; 12 nucleotides match TRBD2. CDR3 size: 19 residues. V gave up 1 base and J gave up 1 base; unmatched junction bases: 10. Germline CDR1 is SGHAT and CDR2 is FQNNGV. The DNA of the CDR3 is TGTGCCAGCAGCTTAGTTACTCTAGCGGGGGGGCCATTCCAAGAGACCCAGTACTTC. Its protein is CASSLVTLAGGPFQETQYF.

The J gene is TRBJ1-5, the V gene TRBV5-1, with 9 bases lining up with TRBD1. Trimming removed 4 bases from V and 1 base from J; junction bases left unmatched: 3. The CDR3 consists of 15 residues. Germline V CDR1 and CDR2: SGHRS, YFSETQ. CDR3 nucleotides: TGCGCCAGCAGCCTAGACAGGGGGAGCAATCAGCCCCAGCATTTT. It is translated as CASSLDRGSNQPQHF.

The chain joins TRBV27 to TRBJ2-2, with D possibly being TRBD1 (5 bases). In germline, CDR1 is MNHEY, CDR2 SMNVEV (reference sequence). V lost 2 bases to trimming and J lost 4 bases, with 14 bases between them. This CDR3 has 16 amino acids. The CDR3 reads CASSLIRQGGTGELFF. The CDR3 DNA reads as TGTGCCAGCAGTTTAATCCGGCAGGGCGGCACCGGGGAGCTGTTTTTT.

The chain couples TRBV9 to TRBJ2-1, with 12 bases matching TRBD2. The germline CDR1 and CDR2 sequences are SGDLS and YYNGEE. After removal of 0 bases from V and 8 bases from J, the junction contained 12 bases not matched to a gene. The CDR3 is 18 residues long. This CDR3 is CASSVERASGGARDEQFF. CDR3 DNA sequence: TGTGCCAGCAGCGTAGAGAGGGCTAGCGGGGGGGCTAGGGATGAGCAGTTCTTC. The variable domain in full, with the rest retrieved from reference TRBV9 and TRBJ2-1, is DSGVTQTPKHLITATGQRVTLRCSPRSGDLSVYWYQQSLDQGLQFLIQYYNGEERAKGNILERFSAQQFPDLHSELNLSSLELGDSALYFCASSVERASGGARDEQFFGPGTRLTVL.

V is TRBV5-1 and J is TRBJ2-7; 9 nucleotides agree with TRBD1. V lost 6 bases, J lost 5 bases, and 9 bases stayed unmatched. Germline V CDR1 and CDR2: SGHRS, YFSETQ. This CDR3 is 14 amino acids long. The chain's CDR3 is CASTTGQGRHEQYF. The CDR3 DNA is TGCGCCAGCACCACGGGACAGGGAAGACACGAGCAGTACTTC.

This clone was found many times. The chain carries TRBV6-5 and TRBJ1-1; D call uncertain. The CDR3 sequence is 14 residues long. The V end lost 6 bases, the J end lost 8 bases, and 19 bases lay between the germline ends. Per germline, CDR1 MNHEY and CDR2 SVGAGI. CDR3 protein: CASSEIGPGFEAFF. The CDR3, as DNA: TGTGCCAGCAGCGAGATCGGTCCAGGCTTCGAAGCTTTCTTT.

The chain carries TRBV11-2 and TRBJ1-4, with D uncertain. The length of the CDR3 is 16 residues. Germline CDR1 SGHAT, CDR2 FQNNGV. Trimming cost V 2 bases and J 4 bases, with 14 bases left between them. CDR3 coding DNA: TGTGCCAGCAGCTTAAGAGGTGGAAATTTTAATGAAAAACTGTTTTTT. This gives the protein CASSLRGGNFNEKLFF.

V is TRBV10-3 and J is TRBJ2-2, with D maybe TRBD2 (5 bases). Trimming stripped 6 bases from V and 5 bases from J, with 10 bases between. This CDR3 contains 13 residues. Germline V lookup: CDR1 ENHRY, CDR2 SYGVKD. The CDR3 DNA sequence: TGTGCCATCAGCCGGGGAGCAACCGGGGAGCTGTTTTTT. It is translated as CAISRGATGELFF.

The chain is built from TRBV12-5 and TRBJ2-7, with 8 bases identical to TRBD2. Trimming cost V 1 base and J 12 bases; bases outside gene matches: 8. The CDR3 totals 13 residues. Per the germline V gene, CDR1 is LGHNT and CDR2 is FRNRAP. In DNA form, the CDR3 reads TGTGCTAGTGGTTTGGGCGGGGGGAGGAGGACGTACTTC. Amino acids: CASGLGGGRRTYF.

This chain links TRBV7-2 with TRBJ2-7; TRBD2 agrees at 10 bases. This CDR3 spans 15 amino acids. Germline CDR1 SGHTA, CDR2 FQGNSA. J was trimmed by 2 bases and V by 4 bases; bases with no gene match: 5. CDR3 amino acids: CASSSGLAVTYEQYF. CDR3 coding DNA: TGTGCCAGCAGCTCAGGACTAGCGGTTACCTACGAGCAGTACTTC.

This clone has just one count. The chain uses TRBV9 and TRBJ1-2; D is possibly TRBD1 (6 bases). Germline CDR1 is SGDLS and CDR2 is YYNGEE. There are 15 residues in the CDR3. Trimming took off 0 bases at V and 2 bases at J, with 11 bases between the two ends. This CDR3 is CASSVAQGTNYGYTF. CDR3 nucleotides: TGTGCCAGCAGCGTAGCGCAGGGGACCAACTATGGCTACACCTTC.

V is TRBV30 and J is TRBJ2-3, with a possible D match to TRBD2 (6 bases). V was pared by 5 bases and J by 4 bases, with 22 bases between. The CDR3 is 16 residues long. Per the germline V gene, CDR1 is GTSNPN and CDR2 is SVGIG (reference sequence). CDR3 protein: CAWGGLLAMVADTQYF. The CDR3 coding sequence is TGTGCCTGGGGGGGTTTACTAGCAATGGTTGCAGATACGCAGTATTTT.

The chain combines TRBV15 with TRBJ1-4; D is unclear. The CDR3 covers 16 residues. Germline assignment: CDR1 LNHNV and CDR2 YYDKDF (reference sequence). Deletions cut 4 bases from V and 2 bases from J, with 14 bases between. The chain's CDR3 is CATSIGPPSTNEKLFF. CDR3 DNA sequence: TGTGCCACCAGCATCGGCCCCCCCTCGACTAATGAAAAACTGTTTTTT.

V and J are TRBV11-2 and TRBJ1-2; possible D gene TRBD1, 6 bases. From germline, CDR1 is SGHAT and CDR2 FQNNGV. There are 12 residues in the CDR3. Trimming pared 5 bases from V and 8 bases from J, leaving 12 bases between. In DNA form, the CDR3 reads TGTGCCAGCAGCGCTGGGGGGCTAGGCTACACCTTC. Translation: CASSAGGLGYTF.

The rearrangement uses TRBV23-1 and TRBJ1-1, with a tentative D call TRBD1 (5 bases). TRBV23-1 qualifies as an ORF whose function is uncertain. Between the trimmed V and J ends, which lost 6 bases and 3 bases, there was a span of 17 bases. The CDR3 is 15 amino acids. The CDR3 is CASRRLTGPYTEAFF. CDR3 DNA: TGCGCCAGCAGACGACTAACAGGACCTTACACTGAAGCTTTCTTT.

The chain couples TRBV12-5 to TRBJ2-1, with D possibly TRBD2 on 5 matching bases. Germline CDR1 reads LGHNT; CDR2 reads FRNRAP. The germline V and J ends were trimmed by 0 bases and 7 bases, with 13 bases remaining between them. The CDR3 extends over 15 amino acids. The CDR3 bases are TGTGCTAGTGGTTTGGTAAATATGAGGGCTAATGAGCAGTTCTTC. Translating it yields CASGLVNMRANEQFF.

CDR3: CASTNRQETQYF. The CDR3 DNA reads TGTGCCAGCACGAACCGCCAAGAGACCCAGTACTTC. V gene TRBV6-6 combines with J gene TRBJ2-5; D gene unclear. The germline CDR1 and CDR2 sequences are MNHNY and SVGAGI (reference sequence). V lost 7 bases to trimming and J lost 1 base, with 7 bases between them. The CDR3 runs to 12 residues.

The genes are TRBV2 and TRBJ1-5, with D unclear. This CDR3 is 14 amino acids long. CDR1 is SNHLY and CDR2 is FYNNEI in the germline V gene. V dropped 3 bases and J dropped 6 bases, with 12 bases sitting between them. CDR3 coding DNA: TGTGCCAGCAGTGACATGGTAAGGAGTCAGCCCCAGCATTTT. As protein: CASSDMVRSQPQHF.

The gene calls are TRBV19 and TRBJ2-6; either TRBD1 or TRBD2 may supply D (5 bases each). There are 16 residues in the CDR3. V lost 7 bases to trimming and J lost 4 bases, with 17 bases between them. Germline V gene data show CDR1 as LNHDA and CDR2 as SQIVND (reference sequence). CDR3 in amino acids: CASTDHGTRGANVLTF. CDR3 in DNA: TGTGCCAGTACCGACCACGGGACGAGGGGGGCCAACGTCCTGACTTTC.

The chain recombines TRBV3-1 (or the pseudogene TRBV3-2) with TRBJ2-3, with 8 bases fitting TRBD2. The germline CDR1 and CDR2 sequences are LGHDT and YNNKEL (reference sequence). V dropped 4 bases and J dropped 3; count of bases not matched to a gene: 12. This CDR3 contains 17 residues. CDR3 protein: CASSPQSLAGLTDTQYF. CDR3 sequence (DNA): TGTGCCAGCAGCCCCCAATCATTAGCGGGGCTGACAGATACGCAGTATTTT.

The chain recombines TRBV24-1 with TRBJ1-2; D might be TRBD1 (5 bases). The V gene's germline CDR1 is KGHDR and CDR2 SFDVKD. CDR3 size: 14 residues. The V and J ends lost 7 bases and 2 bases respectively, with 13 bases between them. The CDR3 coding sequence is TGTGCCACCAGGGGGGAGGGGCAGAACTATGGCTACACCTTC. As protein: CATRGEGQNYGYTF.

The chain carries TRBV10-2 and TRBJ1-3; D gene ambiguous. The CDR3 runs 12 residues. Trimming removed 4 bases at V and 3 bases at J, with 4 bases between. Per germline, CDR1 WSHSY and CDR2 SAAADI. The CDR3 DNA reads as TGCGCCAGCAGTGGGTATGGAAACACCATATATTTT. This encodes CASSGYGNTIYF.

The V and J genes are TRBV6-4 and TRBJ2-3; a weak D match, TRBD2 (6 bases). CDR1 is MRHNA, CDR2 SNTAGT, per germline. Trimming left V 3 bases short and J 9 bases short, with 13 bases between. The CDR3 is made up of 13 amino acids. The DNA of the CDR3 is TGTGCCAGCAGTGAGAGTAGAGGAGGGACGCAGTATTTT. This encodes CASSESRGGTQYF.

This chain links TRBV10-2 with TRBJ1-1, with a weak D call TRBD1 (6 bases). The CDR3 spans 13 residues. Looked up from germline, CDR1 is WSHSY and CDR2 is SAAADI. The ends were cut back, 3 bases at V and 5 bases at J, with 10 bases in the middle. The CDR3 coding sequence is TGCGCCAGCAGTGACGGGGGCTGGACTGAAGCTTTCTTT. Translated: CASSDGGWTEAFF.

The V gene is TRBV20-1, the J gene TRBJ2-1; 11 bases fit TRBD2. The germline V gene encodes CDR1 DFQATT and CDR2 SNEGSKA (reference sequence). After removal of 3 bases from V and 7 bases from J, the junction contained 11 bases not matched to a gene. The CDR3 covers 16 residues. CDR3 loop: CSASAPGLAAWNEQFF. CDR3 DNA sequence: TGCAGTGCTAGTGCACCGGGACTAGCGGCATGGAATGAGCAGTTCTTC.

This clone appeared once. V usage is TRBV5-6 and J usage is TRBJ1-6; no clear D. The CDR3 sequence is 14 residues long. The germline CDR1 and CDR2 sequences are SGHDT and YYEEEE. Trimming removed 3 bases at V and 7 bases at J, with 11 bases between. The CDR3 sequence is CASSSSRENSPLHF. The DNA for the CDR3 is TGTGCCAGCAGCTCCTCGAGGGAGAATTCACCCCTCCACTTT.

This clone was counted between two and nine times. The gene calls are TRBV3-1 (or the pseudogene TRBV3-2) and TRBJ2-3; 10 nucleotides line up with TRBD2. V dropped 4 bases and J dropped 4; count of bases not matched to a gene: 11. The CDR3 extends over 17 amino acids. Germline lookup yields CDR1 LGHDT and CDR2 YNNKEL (reference sequence). The CDR3: CASSPLASGGFPDTQYF. The CDR3 DNA reads TGTGCCAGCAGCCCTCTCGCTAGCGGGGGATTCCCAGATACGCAGTATTTT.

The rearrangement links TRBV6-6 to TRBJ1-1, with 12 bases that match TRBD1. This CDR3 region has 16 residues. CDR1 and CDR2 (germline): MNHNY, SVGAGI (reference sequence). V gave up 8 bases and J gave up 0 bases; unmatched junction bases: 7. For the CDR3, the DNA is TGTGCCAGCCTGGACCGGGACAGGGGGCTGAACACTGAAGCTTTCTTT. It encodes CASLDRDRGLNTEAFF.

The gene calls are TRBV7-8 and TRBJ1-1, with D possibly TRBD1 on 5 matching bases. CDR1 SGHVS and CDR2 FQNEAQ come from the germline V gene. The CDR3 has 16 amino acids. The V gene lost 6 bases and the J gene lost 0 bases, with 17 bases spanning the gap. The CDR3 sequence is CASSPRRGRVNTEAFF. CDR3 coding DNA: TGTGCCAGCAGTCCTCGTCGTGGCAGGGTGAACACTGAAGCTTTCTTT.